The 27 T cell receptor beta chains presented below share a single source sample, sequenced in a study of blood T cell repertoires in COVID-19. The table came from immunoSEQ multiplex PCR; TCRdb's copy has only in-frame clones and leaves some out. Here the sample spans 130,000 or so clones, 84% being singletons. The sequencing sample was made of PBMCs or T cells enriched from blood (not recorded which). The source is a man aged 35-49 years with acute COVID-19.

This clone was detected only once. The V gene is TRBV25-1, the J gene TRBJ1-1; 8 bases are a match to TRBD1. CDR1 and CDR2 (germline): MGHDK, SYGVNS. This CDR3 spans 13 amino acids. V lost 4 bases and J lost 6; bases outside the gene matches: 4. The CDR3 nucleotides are TGTGCCAGCAGTGCCCAGGGGGCCGCTGAAGCTTTCTTT. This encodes CASSAQGAAEAFF.

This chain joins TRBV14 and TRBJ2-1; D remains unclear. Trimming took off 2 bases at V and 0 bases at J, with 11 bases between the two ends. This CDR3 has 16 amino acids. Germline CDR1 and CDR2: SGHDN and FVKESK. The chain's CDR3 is CASSQLKRLSYNEQFF. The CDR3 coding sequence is TGTGCCAGCAGCCAACTAAAGAGGCTCTCCTACAATGAGCAGTTCTTC. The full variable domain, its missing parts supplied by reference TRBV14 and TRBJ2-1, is EAGVTQFPSHSVIEKGQTVTLRCDPISGHDNLYWYRRVMGKEIKFLLHFVKESKQDESGMPNNRFLAERTGGTYSTLKVQPAELEDSGVYFCASSQLKRLSYNEQFFGPGTRLTVL.

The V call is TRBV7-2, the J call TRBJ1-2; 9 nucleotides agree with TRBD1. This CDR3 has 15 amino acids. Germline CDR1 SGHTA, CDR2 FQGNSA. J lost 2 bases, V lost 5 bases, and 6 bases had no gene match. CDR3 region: CASSQTGTGNYGYTF. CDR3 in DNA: TGTGCCAGCAGCCAAACCGGGACAGGGAACTATGGCTACACCTTC.

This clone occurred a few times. CDR3: CATSDITGMGSYNEQFF. CDR3 nucleotides: TGTGCCACCAGTGATATAACAGGAATGGGTTCCTACAATGAGCAGTTCTTC. The chain links TRBV24-1 to TRBJ2-1; tentative D call: TRBD1 (5 bases). V lost 3 bases and J 1 base, leaving 15 bases between the germline ends. The CDR3 consists of 17 residues. CDR1 and CDR2 from the germline V gene are KGHDR and SFDVKD.

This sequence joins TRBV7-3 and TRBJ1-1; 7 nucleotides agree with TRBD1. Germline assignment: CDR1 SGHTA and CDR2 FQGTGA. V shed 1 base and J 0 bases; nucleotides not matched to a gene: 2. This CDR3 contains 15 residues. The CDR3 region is CASSLRQGLNTEAFF. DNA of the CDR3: TGTGCCAGCAGCTTAAGACAGGGCCTGAACACTGAAGCTTTCTTT.

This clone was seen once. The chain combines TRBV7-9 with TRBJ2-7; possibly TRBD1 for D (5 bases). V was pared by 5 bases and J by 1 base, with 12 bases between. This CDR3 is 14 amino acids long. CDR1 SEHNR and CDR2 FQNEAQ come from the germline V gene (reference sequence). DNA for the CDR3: TGTGCCAGCAGCCTTCAGGGCAGATCCTACGAGCAGTACTTC. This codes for CASSLQGRSYEQYF.

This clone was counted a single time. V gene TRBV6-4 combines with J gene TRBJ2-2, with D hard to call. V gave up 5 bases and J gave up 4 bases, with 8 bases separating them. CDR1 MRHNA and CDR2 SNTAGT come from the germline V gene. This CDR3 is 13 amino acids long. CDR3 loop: CASSLESTGELFF. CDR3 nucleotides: TGTGCCAGCAGTCTTGAGAGCACCGGGGAGCTGTTTTTT.

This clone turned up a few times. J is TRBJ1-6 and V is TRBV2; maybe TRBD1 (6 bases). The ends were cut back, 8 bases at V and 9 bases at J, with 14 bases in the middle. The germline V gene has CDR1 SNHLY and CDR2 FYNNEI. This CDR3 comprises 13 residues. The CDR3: CASGGTGTSPLHF. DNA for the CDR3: TGTGCCAGCGGGGGCACAGGGACTTCACCCCTCCACTTT.

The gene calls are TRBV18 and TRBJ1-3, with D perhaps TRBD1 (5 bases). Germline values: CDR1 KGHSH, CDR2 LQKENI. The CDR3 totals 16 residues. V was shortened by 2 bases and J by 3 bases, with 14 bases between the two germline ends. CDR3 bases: TGTGCCAGCTCACCATCACTTATGACAGATGGAAACACCATATATTTT. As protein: CASSPSLMTDGNTIYF.

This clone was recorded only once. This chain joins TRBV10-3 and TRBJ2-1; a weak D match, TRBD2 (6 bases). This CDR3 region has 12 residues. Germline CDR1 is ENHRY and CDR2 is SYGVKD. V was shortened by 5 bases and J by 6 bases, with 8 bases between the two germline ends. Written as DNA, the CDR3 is TGTGCCATCAGTCCGACTAGCAATGAGCAGTTCTTC. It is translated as CAISPTSNEQFF.

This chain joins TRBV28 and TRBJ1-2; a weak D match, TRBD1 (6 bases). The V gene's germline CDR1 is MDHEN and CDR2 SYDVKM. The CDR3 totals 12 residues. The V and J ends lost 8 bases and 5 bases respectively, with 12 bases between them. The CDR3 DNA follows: TGTGCCAGCTCCAGAGGACAGTATGGCTACACCTTC. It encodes CASSRGQYGYTF.

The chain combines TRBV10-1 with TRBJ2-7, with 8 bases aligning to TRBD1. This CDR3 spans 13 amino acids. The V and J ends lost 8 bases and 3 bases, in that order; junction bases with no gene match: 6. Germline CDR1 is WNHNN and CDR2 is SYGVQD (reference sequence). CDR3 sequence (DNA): TGCGCCAGCGGACAGGGAGGTAACTACGAGCAGTACTTC. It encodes CASGQGGNYEQYF.

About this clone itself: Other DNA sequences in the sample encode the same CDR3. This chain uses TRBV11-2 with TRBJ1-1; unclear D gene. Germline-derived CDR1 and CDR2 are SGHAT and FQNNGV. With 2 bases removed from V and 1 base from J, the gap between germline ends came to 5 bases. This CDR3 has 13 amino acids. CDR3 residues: CASSLRENTEAFF. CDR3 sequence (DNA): TGTGCCAGCAGCTTACGAGAGAACACTGAAGCTTTCTTT.

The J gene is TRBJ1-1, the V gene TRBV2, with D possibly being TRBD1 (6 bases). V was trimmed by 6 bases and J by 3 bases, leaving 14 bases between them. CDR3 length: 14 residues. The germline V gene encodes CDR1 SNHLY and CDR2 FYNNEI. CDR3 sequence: CASSLGQGYTEAFF. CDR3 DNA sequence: TGTGCCAGCAGCCTCGGGCAGGGGTACACTGAAGCTTTCTTT. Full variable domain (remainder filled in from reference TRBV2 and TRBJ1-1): EPEVTQTPSHQVTQMGQEVILRCVPISNHLYFYWYRQILGQKVEFLVSFYNNEISEKSEIFDDQFSVERPDGSNFTLKIRSTKLEDSAMYFCASSLGQGYTEAFFGQGTRLTVV.

The CDR3 sequence: CATSRGGRTYGYTF. The CDR3 DNA reads TGTGCCACCAGCAGAGGAGGGAGAACCTATGGCTACACCTTC. The gene calls are TRBV15 and TRBJ1-2; D unclear. The germline CDR1 and CDR2 sequences are LNHNV and YYDKDF (reference sequence). V shed 1 base and J shed 4 bases, with 10 bases lying between them. The CDR3 contains 14 residues.

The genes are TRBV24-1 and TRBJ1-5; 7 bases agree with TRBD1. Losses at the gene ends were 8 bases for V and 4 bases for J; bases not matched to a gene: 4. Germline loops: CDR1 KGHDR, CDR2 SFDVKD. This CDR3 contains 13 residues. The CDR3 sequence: CATNDRENQPQHF. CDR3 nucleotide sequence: TGTGCCACCAACGACAGGGAGAATCAGCCCCAGCATTTT.

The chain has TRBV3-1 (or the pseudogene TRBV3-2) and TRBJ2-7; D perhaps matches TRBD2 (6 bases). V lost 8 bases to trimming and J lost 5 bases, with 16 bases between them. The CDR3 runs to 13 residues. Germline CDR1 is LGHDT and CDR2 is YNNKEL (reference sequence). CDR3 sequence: CASASGRGNEQYF. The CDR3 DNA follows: TGTGCCAGCGCCTCGGGGCGGGGCAACGAGCAGTACTTC.

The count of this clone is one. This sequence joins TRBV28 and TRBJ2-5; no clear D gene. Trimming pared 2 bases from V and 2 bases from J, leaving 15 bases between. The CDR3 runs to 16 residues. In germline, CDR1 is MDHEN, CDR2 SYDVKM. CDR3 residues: CASSLDLAEAQETQYF. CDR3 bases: TGTGCCAGCAGTTTAGATCTGGCAGAGGCTCAAGAGACCCAGTACTTC.

For the CDR3, the DNA is TGTGCCAGCAGGGATGGACAGGGTTACACTGAAGCTTTCTTT. Amino acids: CASRDGQGYTEAFF. This chain connects TRBV2 to TRBJ1-1; 8 bases map to TRBD1. The junction had 6 bases not matched to a gene; V was cut back by 6 bases and J by 3 bases. Germline values: CDR1 SNHLY, CDR2 FYNNEI. The CDR3 has 14 residues. The whole variable domain, filled in from reference TRBV2 and TRBJ1-1, reads EPEVTQTPSHQVTQMGQEVILRCVPISNHLYFYWYRQILGQKVEFLVSFYNNEISEKSEIFDDQFSVERPDGSNFTLKIRSTKLEDSAMYFCASRDGQGYTEAFFGQGTRLTVV.

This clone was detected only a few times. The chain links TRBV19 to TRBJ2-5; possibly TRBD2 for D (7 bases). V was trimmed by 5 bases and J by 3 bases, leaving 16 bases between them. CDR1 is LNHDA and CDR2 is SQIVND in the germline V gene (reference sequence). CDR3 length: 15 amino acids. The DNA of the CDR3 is TGTGCCAGTAGTTGGGGGGGGGCACGGAAAGAGACCCAGTACTTC. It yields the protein CASSWGGARKETQYF.

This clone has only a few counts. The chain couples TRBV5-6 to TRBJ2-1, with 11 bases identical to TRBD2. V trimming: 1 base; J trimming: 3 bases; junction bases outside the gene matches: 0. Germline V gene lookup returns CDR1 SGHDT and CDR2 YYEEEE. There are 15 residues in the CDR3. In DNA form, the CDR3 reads TGTGCCAGCAGCTTGACTAGCGGGGGCTACAATGAGCAGTTCTTC. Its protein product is CASSLTSGGYNEQFF. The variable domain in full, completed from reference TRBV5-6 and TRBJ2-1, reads DAGVTQSPTHLIKTRGQQVTLRCSPKSGHDTVSWYQQALGQGPQFIFQYYEEEERQRGNFPDRFSGHQFPNYSSELNVNALLLGDSALYLCASSLTSGGYNEQFFGPGTRLTVL.

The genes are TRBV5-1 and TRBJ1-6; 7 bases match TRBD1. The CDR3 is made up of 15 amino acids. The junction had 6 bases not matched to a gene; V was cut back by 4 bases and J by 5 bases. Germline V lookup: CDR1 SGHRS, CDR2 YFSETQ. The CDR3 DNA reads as TGCGCCAGCAGCATCGCCGGGACAGATAATTCACCCCTCCACTTT. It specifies CASSIAGTDNSPLHF.

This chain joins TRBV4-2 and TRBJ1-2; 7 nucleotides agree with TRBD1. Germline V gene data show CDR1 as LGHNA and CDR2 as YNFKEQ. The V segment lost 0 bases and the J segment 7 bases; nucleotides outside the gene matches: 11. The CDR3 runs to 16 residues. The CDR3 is CASSQDERGRRSGYTF. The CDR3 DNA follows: TGTGCCAGCAGCCAAGATGAGAGGGGGCGTAGAAGTGGCTACACCTTC.

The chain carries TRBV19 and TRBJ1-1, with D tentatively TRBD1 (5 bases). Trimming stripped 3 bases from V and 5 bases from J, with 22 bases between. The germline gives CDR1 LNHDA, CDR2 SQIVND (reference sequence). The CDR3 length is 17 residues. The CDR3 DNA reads TGTGCCAGTAGTATTGCCAGGGTGACAGTAGGTAGGACTGAAGCTTTCTTT. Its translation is CASSIARVTVGRTEAFF.

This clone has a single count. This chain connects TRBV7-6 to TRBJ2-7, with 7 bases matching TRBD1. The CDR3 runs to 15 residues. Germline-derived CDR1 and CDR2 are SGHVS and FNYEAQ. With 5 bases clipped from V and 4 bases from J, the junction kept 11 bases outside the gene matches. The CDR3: CASSLRQGGRYEQYF. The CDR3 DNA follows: TGTGCCAGCAGCCTTCGACAGGGTGGTCGGTACGAGCAGTACTTC.

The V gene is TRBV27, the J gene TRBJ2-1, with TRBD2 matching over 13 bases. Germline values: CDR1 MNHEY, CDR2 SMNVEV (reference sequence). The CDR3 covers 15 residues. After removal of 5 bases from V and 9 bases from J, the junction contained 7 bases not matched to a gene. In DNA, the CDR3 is TGTGCCAGCAGTCGCGGACTAGCGGGAGCGGGTGAGCAGTTCTTC. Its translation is CASSRGLAGAGEQFF.

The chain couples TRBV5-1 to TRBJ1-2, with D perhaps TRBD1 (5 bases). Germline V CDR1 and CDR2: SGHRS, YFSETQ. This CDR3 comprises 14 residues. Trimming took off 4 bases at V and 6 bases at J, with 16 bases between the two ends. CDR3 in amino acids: CASSPGGVRDGYTF. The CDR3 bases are TGCGCCAGCAGCCCGGGAGGGGTTAGGGATGGCTACACCTTC.